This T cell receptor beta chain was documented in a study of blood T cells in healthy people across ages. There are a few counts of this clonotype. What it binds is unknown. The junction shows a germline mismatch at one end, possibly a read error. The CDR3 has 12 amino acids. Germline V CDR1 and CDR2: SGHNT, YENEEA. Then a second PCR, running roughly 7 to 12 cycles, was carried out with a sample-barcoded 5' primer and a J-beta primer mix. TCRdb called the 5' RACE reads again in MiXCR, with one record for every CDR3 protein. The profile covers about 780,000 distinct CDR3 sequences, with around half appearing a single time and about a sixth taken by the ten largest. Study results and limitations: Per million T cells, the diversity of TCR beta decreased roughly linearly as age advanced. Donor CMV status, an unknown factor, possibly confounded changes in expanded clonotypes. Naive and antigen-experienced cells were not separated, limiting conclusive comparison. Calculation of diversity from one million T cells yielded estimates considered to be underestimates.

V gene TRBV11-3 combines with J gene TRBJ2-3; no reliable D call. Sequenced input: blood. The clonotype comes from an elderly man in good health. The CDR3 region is CAGSLNTDTQYF. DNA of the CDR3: TGTGCCGGCAGCCTTAACACAGATACGCAGTATTTT.